Shown below are 24 T cell receptor beta chains from a single sample sequenced in a study of blood T cell repertoires in COVID-19. Method: immunoSEQ multiplex PCR; TCRdb's copy keeps in-frame clones and lacks some. Of hundreds of thousands of clones listed, 87% are singletons. Sequencing was carried out using peripheral blood. Receptors were obtained from a woman in her 50s with COVID-19, enrolled during active disease.

This chain connects TRBV21-1 to TRBJ2-1; the table's D call TRBD2 went unverified against the DNA. TRBV21-1 is deemed a pseudogene. The CDR3 runs to 18 residues. CDR3 DNA: TGTGCCAGCAGCAAAGTCCCCCCACTAGCGGAGTATTACAATGAGCAGTTCTTC. Translation gives CASSKVPPLAEYYNEQFF.

This clone has only one observation. The chain joins TRBV24-1 to TRBJ2-5, with D possibly TRBD1 on 5 matching bases. Germline lookup yields CDR1 KGHDR and CDR2 SFDVKD. The germline V and J ends were trimmed by 2 bases and 4 bases, with 22 bases remaining between them. This CDR3 spans 18 amino acids. The chain's CDR3 is CATSDSTRWGSVGETQYF. In nucleotides, the CDR3 is TGTGCCACCAGTGATTCCACCCGCTGGGGCAGTGTCGGAGAGACCCAGTACTTC.

This rearrangement joins TRBV11-1 to TRBJ2-7, with 9 nucleotides matching TRBD1. The ends lost 4 bases at V and 5 bases at J; junction bases unmatched: 3. This CDR3 contains 13 residues. CDR1 SGHAT and CDR2 FQDESV come from the germline V gene (reference sequence). The CDR3 sequence: CASSSDRGDEQYF. The CDR3, as DNA: TGTGCCAGCAGCTCCGACAGGGGGGACGAGCAGTACTTC.

This sequence joins TRBV7-2 and TRBJ2-1; 13 bases are shared with TRBD2. This CDR3 comprises 17 residues. Germline trimming cut 5 bases from V and 3 bases from J; bases unmatched to any gene: 7. Germline V gives CDR1 SGHTA, CDR2 FQGNSA. Here the CDR3 reads CASSPRLAGGVYNEQFF. In DNA, the CDR3 is TGTGCCAGCAGCCCCCGACTAGCGGGAGGTGTCTACAATGAGCAGTTCTTC.

The chain employs TRBV11-1 and TRBJ2-5, with D maybe TRBD1 (5 bases). Trimming removed 5 bases at V and 5 bases at J, with 9 bases between. The CDR3 is 12 amino acids. Germline V lookup: CDR1 SGHAT, CDR2 FQDESV (reference sequence). The CDR3 loop is CASSRYRETQYF. The CDR3 DNA reads as TGTGCCAGCAGCCGGTACAGGGAGACCCAGTACTTC.

This rearrangement joins TRBV15 to TRBJ2-7; 7 bases match TRBD1. Germline CDR1 and CDR2: LNHNV and YYDKDF (reference sequence). CDR3 length equals 15 residues. V was pared by 1 base and J by 2 bases, with 5 bases of the junction left unmatched. CDR3 in amino acids: CATSRGLTGTYEQYF. Here the CDR3 DNA reads TGTGCCACCAGCAGAGGTTTGACAGGGACCTACGAGCAGTACTTC.

V is TRBV5-1 and J is TRBJ2-2, with 9 bases that match TRBD1. CDR3 size: 17 residues. The trim removed 2 bases at V and 4 bases at J, leaving 9 bases unmatched. CDR1 is SGHRS and CDR2 is YFSETQ in the germline V gene. The CDR3 here is CASSFPYRGRGTGELFF. The CDR3 nucleotides are TGCGCCAGCAGCTTTCCTTACAGGGGGCGCGGCACCGGGGAGCTGTTTTTT.

This clone is a singleton in its sample. The chain is built from TRBV5-1 and TRBJ1-1; 12 nucleotides line up with TRBD1. J was trimmed by 5 bases and V by 4 bases; bases with no gene match: 6. Germline CDR1 and CDR2: SGHRS and YFSETQ. This CDR3 is built from 15 residues. CDR3 region: CASSQGQGARTEAFF. For the CDR3, the DNA is TGCGCCAGCAGCCAGGGACAGGGGGCAAGGACTGAAGCTTTCTTT.

This chain uses TRBV19 with TRBJ1-2; D may be TRBD1 (6 bases). Trimming took 7 bases from V and 5 from J, leaving 20 bases between them. This CDR3 comprises 15 residues. Per the germline V gene, CDR1 is LNHDA and CDR2 is SQIVND (reference sequence). CDR3 amino acids: CASIRQATLEYGYTF. In nucleotides, the CDR3 is TGTGCCAGTATCAGACAGGCAACGTTGGAATATGGCTACACCTTC.

The V gene is TRBV28, the J gene TRBJ2-5, with 8 bases aligning to TRBD1. V was pared by 6 bases and J by 5 bases, with 14 bases of the junction left unmatched. The CDR3 contains 16 residues. Germline V gives CDR1 MDHEN, CDR2 SYDVKM. CDR3 protein: CASSITGQGRQETQYF. The DNA of the CDR3 is TGTGCCAGCAGCATAACCGGACAGGGACGACAGGAGACCCAGTACTTC. The whole variable domain, remainder taken from reference TRBV28 and TRBJ2-5, is DVKVTQSSRYLVKRTGEKVFLECVQDMDHENMFWYRQDPGLGLRLIYFSYDVKMKEKGDIPEGYSVSREKKERFSLILESASTNQTSMYLCASSITGQGRQETQYFGPGTRLLVL.

The gene calls are TRBV5-1 and TRBJ2-7; 8 bases are shared with TRBD1. The J segment lost 4 bases and the V segment lost 0 bases, leaving 6 bases of the junction unmatched. Germline lookup yields CDR1 SGHRS and CDR2 YFSETQ. CDR3 size: 15 residues. The CDR3 spells CASSLAGTGSYEQYF. The DNA of the CDR3 is TGCGCCAGCAGCTTGGCCGGGACAGGATCATACGAGCAGTACTTC.

The rearrangement uses TRBV7-8 and TRBJ1-1; tentative D call: TRBD1 (6 bases). V was shortened by 5 bases and J by 3 bases, with 19 bases between the two germline ends. The CDR3 sequence is 16 residues long. CDR1 is SGHVS and CDR2 is FQNEAQ in the germline V gene. The CDR3: CASSAVRVAGDTEAFF. For the CDR3, the DNA is TGTGCCAGCAGCGCAGTCAGGGTTGCAGGGGACACTGAAGCTTTCTTT.

The chain recombines TRBV11-2 with TRBJ2-7; possibly TRBD1 for D (5 bases). The CDR3 contains 14 residues. CDR1 and CDR2 from the germline V gene are SGHAT and FQNNGV. V lost 6 bases and J lost 2, with 14 bases in between. The CDR3 region has the DNA TGTGCCAGCAGACGAATCACAGGTCCCTACGAGCAGTACTTC. Its translation is CASRRITGPYEQYF.

The chain employs TRBV11-2 and TRBJ1-5; maybe TRBD1 (5 bases). The CDR3 spans 15 residues. V was shortened by 5 bases and J by 2 bases, with 13 bases between the two germline ends. CDR1 and CDR2 from the germline V gene are SGHAT and FQNNGV. CDR3 nucleotide sequence: TGTGCCAGCAGCGCGGGACCGCGGGGCAATCAGCCCCAGCATTTT. Translated, it gives CASSAGPRGNQPQHF.

CDR3 DNA sequence: TGTGCCAGCAGCCAATCTGGGGGGGGGCCCCAGCATTTT. Its translation: CASSQSGGGPQHF. The chain uses TRBV3-1 (or the pseudogene TRBV3-2) and TRBJ1-5; D may be TRBD1 (5 bases). There are 13 residues in the CDR3. Trimming removed 2 bases from V and 9 bases from J, with 11 bases in between. Germline V gene lookup returns CDR1 LGHDT and CDR2 YNNKEL (reference sequence).

The V call is TRBV4-3, the J call TRBJ1-6; no firm D call. From germline, CDR1 is LGHNA and CDR2 YSLEER. The CDR3 totals 16 residues. Trimming took 0 bases from V and 5 from J, leaving 11 bases between them. The CDR3: CASSQDETYHNSPLHF. CDR3 DNA: TGCGCCAGCAGCCAAGATGAAACATATCATAATTCACCCCTCCACTTT.

A few counts support this clone. The chain joins TRBV11-2 to TRBJ2-2; 7 bases are a match to TRBD1. The J segment lost 0 bases and the V segment lost 4 bases, leaving 5 bases of the junction unmatched. Germline assignment: CDR1 SGHAT and CDR2 FQNNGV. The CDR3 is 16 amino acids. The chain's CDR3 is CASSSQTGANTGELFF. The DNA for the CDR3 is TGTGCCAGCAGCTCCCAAACAGGGGCGAACACCGGGGAGCTGTTTTTT.

The rearrangement joins TRBV24-1 to TRBJ2-1; 9 bases map to TRBD1. The CDR3 covers 15 residues. CDR1 and CDR2 (germline): KGHDR, SFDVKD. The junction had 3 bases not matched to a gene; V was cut back by 3 bases and J by 4 bases. CDR3 DNA: TGTGCCACCAGTGATCCCGGGACAGGGTACAATGAGCAGTTCTTC. Translating it yields CATSDPGTGYNEQFF.

The J gene is TRBJ2-1, the V gene TRBV2; 8 bases are a match to TRBD2. V shed 4 bases, J shed 2 bases, and the junction held 4 bases outside the gene matches. Germline V gene data show CDR1 as SNHLY and CDR2 as FYNNEI. CDR3 length equals 15 residues. CDR3 sequence reads: CASSVTGLAYNEQFF. In nucleotides, the CDR3 is TGTGCCAGCAGTGTTACGGGACTAGCCTACAATGAGCAGTTCTTC. Full variable domain (remainder filled in from reference TRBV2 and TRBJ2-1): EPEVTQTPSHQVTQMGQEVILRCVPISNHLYFYWYRQILGQKVEFLVSFYNNEISEKSEIFDDQFSVERPDGSNFTLKIRSTKLEDSAMYFCASSVTGLAYNEQFFGPGTRLTVL.

The rearrangement links TRBV19 to TRBJ2-7; the match to TRBD2 covers 7 bases. Trimming took 1 base from V and 0 from J; bases not matched to a gene: 3. The CDR3 length is 15 residues. Germline V gene lookup returns CDR1 LNHDA and CDR2 SQIVND (reference sequence). The CDR3 sequence: CASSIASGNSYEQYF. DNA for the CDR3: TGTGCCAGTAGTATAGCGAGCGGGAACTCCTACGAGCAGTACTTC.

This rearrangement joins TRBV7-2 to TRBJ1-4; 10 positions match TRBD1. Germline V CDR1 and CDR2: SGHTA, FQGNSA. This CDR3 spans 14 amino acids. The V and J ends lost 7 bases and 8 bases, in that order; junction bases with no gene match: 7. The CDR3 coding sequence is TGTGCCAGCAAAAGGGACAGGGGTGGCGAAAAACTGTTTTTT. This gives the protein CASKRDRGGEKLFF.

The V and J genes are TRBV6-6 and TRBJ2-5; 12 positions agree with TRBD2. V lost 6 bases and J lost 2; bases outside the gene matches: 4. The CDR3 contains 15 residues. Germline assignment: CDR1 MNHNY and CDR2 SVGAGI (reference sequence). The CDR3 coding sequence is TGTGCCAGCAGGCTAGCGGGAGGGAGTCAAGAGACCCAGTACTTC. It encodes CASRLAGGSQETQYF.

The genes are TRBV5-1 and TRBJ2-6; no clear D gene. Germline loops: CDR1 SGHRS, CDR2 YFSETQ. The germline V and J ends were trimmed by 0 bases and 0 bases, with 13 bases remaining between them. The CDR3 contains 18 residues. CDR3 sequence: CASSLDGSVGSGANVLTF. For the CDR3, the DNA is TGCGCCAGCAGCTTGGATGGTTCGGTCGGCTCTGGGGCCAACGTCCTGACTTTC.

As DNA, the CDR3 is TGTGCCATCAGACATCCCCAGGGCTACGAGCAGTACTTC. Protein product: CAIRHPQGYEQYF. V usage is TRBV10-3 and J usage is TRBJ2-7, with D perhaps matching TRBD1 (5 bases). The length of the CDR3 is 13 residues. The V end was cut by 6 bases, the J end by 3 bases, with 12 bases between. Per the germline V gene, CDR1 is ENHRY and CDR2 is SYGVKD.